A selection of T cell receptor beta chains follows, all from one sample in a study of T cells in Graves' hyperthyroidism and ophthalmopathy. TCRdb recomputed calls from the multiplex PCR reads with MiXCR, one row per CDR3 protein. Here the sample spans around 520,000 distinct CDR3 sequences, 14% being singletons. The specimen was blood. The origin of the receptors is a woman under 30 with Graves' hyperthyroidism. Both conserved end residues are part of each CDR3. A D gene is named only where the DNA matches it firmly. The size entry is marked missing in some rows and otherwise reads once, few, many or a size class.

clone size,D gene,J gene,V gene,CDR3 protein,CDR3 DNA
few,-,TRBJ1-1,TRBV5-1,CASSFGPNMNTEAFF,TGCGCCAGCAGCTTTGGGCCGAATATGAACACTGAAGCTTTCTTT
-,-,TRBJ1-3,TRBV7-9,CASSLSGGPGNTIYF,TGTGCCAGCAGCTTATCCGGGGGCCCTGGAAACACCATATATTTT
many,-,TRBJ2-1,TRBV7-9,CASSSWGQGYNEQFF,TGTGCCAGCAGCTCCTGGGGGCAGGGATACAATGAGCAGTTCTTC
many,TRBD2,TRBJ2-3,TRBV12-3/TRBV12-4,CASEWASGRGDTQYF,TGTGCCAGCGAATGGGCTAGCGGGAGGGGGGATACGCAGTATTTT
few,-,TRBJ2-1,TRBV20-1,CSAGGSGFYNEQFF,TGCAGTGCTGGGGGTAGCGGATTCTACAATGAGCAGTTCTTC
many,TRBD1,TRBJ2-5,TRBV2,CASRSGTGGMETQYF,TGTGCCAGCAGATCCGGGACAGGGGGCATGGAGACCCAGTACTTC
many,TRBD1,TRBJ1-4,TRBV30,CAWSVGTGNEKLFF,TGTGCCTGGAGTGTAGGGACAGGGAATGAAAAACTGTTTTTT
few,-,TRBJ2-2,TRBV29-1,CSVDGGLSTGELFF,TGCAGCGTTGATGGGGGCCTGAGCACCGGGGAGCTGTTTTTT
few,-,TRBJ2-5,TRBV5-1,CASSRTIPGETQYF,TGCGCCAGCAGCAGGACTATCCCTGGGGAGACCCAGTACTTC
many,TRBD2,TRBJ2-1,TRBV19,CASSFSGSSYNEQFF,TGTGCCAGCAGTTTTAGCGGGAGCTCCTACAATGAGCAGTTCTTC
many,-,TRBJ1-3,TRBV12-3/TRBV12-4,CASSRGTLSGNTIYF,TGTGCCAGCAGCCGCGGCACGCTATCCGGAAACACCATATATTTT
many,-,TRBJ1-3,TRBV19,CASSARISSGNTIYF,TGTGCCAGTAGTGCCAGAATAAGCTCTGGAAACACCATATATTTT
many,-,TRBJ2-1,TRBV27,CASGPGAYNEQFF,TGTGCCAGCGGTCCGGGAGCGTACAATGAGCAGTTCTTC
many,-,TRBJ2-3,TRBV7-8,CASGRGPRGGSTDTQYF,TGTGCCAGCGGGCGGGGCCCAAGGGGCGGTAGTACAGATACGCAGTATTTT
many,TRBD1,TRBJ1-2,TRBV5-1,CASSLEQGGYGYTF,TGCGCCAGCAGCTTAGAACAGGGGGGATACGGCTACACCTTC
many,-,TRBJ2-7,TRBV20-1,CSARPDGPRRGQLYEQYF,TGCAGTGCTAGACCAGATGGGCCGAGGCGGGGGCAGCTCTACGAGCAGTACTTC
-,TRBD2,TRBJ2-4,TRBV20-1,CSARTHSGGRYIQYF,TGCAGTGCCCGGACCCACTCGGGGGGGAGGTACATTCAGTACTTC
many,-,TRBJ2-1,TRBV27,CASSPLYGTSSYNEQFF,TGTGCCAGCAGTCCTCTTTACGGGACAAGCTCCTACAATGAGCAGTTCTTC
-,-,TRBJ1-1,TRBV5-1,CASSPDITEAFF,TGCGCCAGCAGCCCGGACATCACTGAAGCTTTCTTT
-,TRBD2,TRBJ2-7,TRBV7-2,CASSGTSGMREQYF,TGTGCCAGCAGCGGGACTAGCGGGATGAGGGAGCAGTACTTC
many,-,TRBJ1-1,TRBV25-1,CASRVARIGTNTEAFF,TGTGCCAGCAGGGTAGCCCGGATAGGTACTAACACTGAAGCTTTCTTT
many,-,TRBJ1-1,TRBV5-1,CASSWTLRNTEAFF,TGCGCCAGCAGCTGGACATTGAGGAACACTGAAGCTTTCTTT